This T cell receptor beta chain was documented in a study of regulatory T cells in long-lasting Graves disease. Time point given: persistent/refractory GD, antithyroid drugs over 5 years with positive TRAb. PBMC RNA served as the TCR library source. Arm-PCR of CDR3 regions and iRepertoire HTBI primers were the basis on which TCR beta libraries were built. TCRdb re-called the multiplex PCR reads with MiXCR, one entry per CDR3 protein. The repertoire holds some 370,000 distinct CDR3 sequences, with around 23% as singletons. The ends were cut back, 4 bases at V and 1 base at J, with 8 bases in the middle. This CDR3 is built from 13 residues. Germline V gives CDR1 SGHKS, CDR2 YYEKEE (reference sequence).

The chain is built from TRBV5-5 and TRBJ2-5; D call uncertain. The sequence came from a woman in her 40s with Graves disease. Specimen: peripheral blood mononuclear cells (PBMCs), collected when the disease was refractory, from a patient treated with antithyroid drugs. Written as DNA, the CDR3 is TGTGCCAGCAGCACGGACCTCCAAGAGACCCAGTACTTC. It translates to CASSTDLQETQYF.